These 10 T cell receptor beta chains share one sample of origin, sequenced in a study of T-cell reconstitution after alpha-beta-depleted transplantation in children. For TCRbeta, the library was prepared with unique molecular identifiers. Each CDR3 protein is one row after TCRdb ran MiXCR on the PCR reads. This sample has nearly 350,000 distinct CDR3 sequences; 15% to 20% occur once, and the top ten carry approximately 38%. The sequencing used PBMCs, mostly from graft donor cells, collected 360 days after TCRalphabeta/CD19-depleted stem cell transplant. The receptors derive from a male patient between 2 and 15 years old who had a stem cell transplant for acute lymphoblastic leukemia, so the T cells may come from the graft donor.

The J gene is TRBJ1-3, the V gene TRBV4-2; 8 bases match TRBD1. The CDR3 is 17 residues long. The V and J ends lost 5 bases and 0 bases, in that order; junction bases with no gene match: 9. The germline CDR1 and CDR2 sequences are LGHNA and YNFKEQ. CDR3 DNA: TGTGCCAGCAGCGATTTACAGGGGGACTACTCTGGAAACACCATATATTTT. This sequence encodes CASSDLQGDYSGNTIYF.

The V call is TRBV7-9, the J call TRBJ2-5, with D maybe TRBD1 (5 bases). The CDR3 length is 12 residues. Germline V gene lookup returns CDR1 SEHNR and CDR2 FQNEAQ (reference sequence). The ends were cut back, 5 bases at V and 4 bases at J, with 8 bases in the middle. CDR3 protein: CASSTTGETQYF. In DNA, the CDR3 is TGTGCCAGCAGCACCACAGGAGAGACCCAGTACTTC. The full variable domain, its missing parts supplied by reference TRBV7-9 and TRBJ2-5, is DTGVSQNPRHKITKRGQNVTFRCDPISEHNRLYWYRQTLGQGPEFLTYFQNEAQLEKSRLLSDRFSAERPKGSFSTLEIQRTEQGDSAMYLCASSTTGETQYFGPGTRLLVL.

This clonotype appeared many times. V gene TRBV5-1 combines with J gene TRBJ2-1, with 13 bases aligning to TRBD2. The CDR3 sequence is 18 residues long. V was pared by 7 bases and J by 4 bases, with 14 bases of the junction left unmatched. Germline V gene data show CDR1 as SGHRS and CDR2 as YFSETQ. The CDR3 DNA is TGCGCCAGCCGTCGGACTAGCGGGAGCAATACGGCATACAATGAGCAGTTCTTC. This gives the protein CASRRTSGSNTAYNEQFF.

In its sample, this clonotype was seen a few times. The chain has TRBV6-1 and TRBJ2-5; tentative D call: TRBD1 (6 bases). The CDR3 consists of 13 residues. Germline assignment: CDR1 MNHNS and CDR2 SASEGT. V lost 8 bases, J lost 1 base, and 11 bases lay in between. CDR3 bases: TGTGCCAGCTATCACAGGGCCCAAGAGACCCAGTACTTC. It is translated as CASYHRAQETQYF.

This clonotype was seen more than once but under ten times. The rearrangement links TRBV12-3 or TRBV12-4 to TRBJ2-7; 8 nucleotides match TRBD2. The CDR3 extends over 15 amino acids. Trimming cost V 6 bases and J 4 bases; bases outside gene matches: 11. The CDR3 spells CASSSSSGRGYEQYF. Written as DNA, the CDR3 is TGTGCCAGCAGCTCGAGCAGCGGGAGAGGTTACGAGCAGTACTTC.

This clonotype was seen a few times. The chain is built from TRBV29-1 and TRBJ2-1; 8 nucleotides line up with TRBD1. V shed 4 bases and J 0 bases; nucleotides not matched to a gene: 11. The CDR3 is made up of 17 amino acids. The germline gives CDR1 SQVTM, CDR2 ANQGSEA. The CDR3 DNA follows: TGCAGCGTTGTGGGACAGGCTGAGGGGAGCTCCTACAATGAGCAGTTCTTC. It translates to CSVVGQAEGSSYNEQFF.

This chain joins TRBV24-1 and TRBJ2-2; 10 bases map to TRBD1. Looked up from germline, CDR1 is KGHDR and CDR2 is SFDVKD. Losses at the gene ends were 1 base for V and 4 bases for J; bases not matched to a gene: 2. This CDR3 spans 16 amino acids. This chain's CDR3 is CATSDFGTGVTGELFF. CDR3 coding DNA: TGTGCCACCAGTGATTTCGGGACAGGGGTCACCGGGGAGCTGTTTTTT.

This clonotype came up a few times. This rearrangement joins TRBV5-1 to TRBJ2-3; D could derive from TRBD1 or TRBD2 (5 bases each). The germline V gene has CDR1 SGHRS and CDR2 YFSETQ. This CDR3 is built from 20 residues. Between the trimmed V and J ends, which lost 0 bases and 2 bases, there was a span of 25 bases. The CDR3, as DNA: TGCGCCAGCAGCTTGGGACCCGGAAGGGGACGGAGACTTATCACAGATACGCAGTATTTT. This codes for CASSLGPGRGRRLITDTQYF. Full variable domain (missing parts from reference TRBV5-1 and TRBJ2-3): KAGVTQTPRYLIKTRGQQVTLSCSPISGHRSVSWYQQTPGQGLQFLFEYFSETQRNKGNFPGRFSGRQFSNSRSEMNVSTLELGDSALYLCASSLGPGRGRRLITDTQYFGPGTRLTVL.

The sample holds a few counts of this clonotype. The chain has TRBV9 and TRBJ2-2; D remains ambiguous. Germline V gene sequence: CDR1 SGDLS, CDR2 YYNGEE. The length of the CDR3 is 15 residues. Trimming shortened V by 3 bases and J by 0 bases, and 9 bases separated the two germline ends. The CDR3 bases are TGTGCCAGCAGCGGTACTACCTCGAACACCGGGGAGCTGTTTTTT. The encoded protein is CASSGTTSNTGELFF.

A remark on this clonotype: Since a much larger clone is just one base distant, this may be a read error. V usage is TRBV27 and J usage is TRBJ2-7, with 8 bases aligning to TRBD1. The CDR3 runs to 15 residues. Per germline, CDR1 MNHEY and CDR2 SMNVEV (reference sequence). CDR3 residues: CASSFRGTGVFEQCF. The CDR3 coding sequence is TGTGCCAGCAGTTTTCGCGGGACAGGAGTATTCGAGCAGTGCTTC.